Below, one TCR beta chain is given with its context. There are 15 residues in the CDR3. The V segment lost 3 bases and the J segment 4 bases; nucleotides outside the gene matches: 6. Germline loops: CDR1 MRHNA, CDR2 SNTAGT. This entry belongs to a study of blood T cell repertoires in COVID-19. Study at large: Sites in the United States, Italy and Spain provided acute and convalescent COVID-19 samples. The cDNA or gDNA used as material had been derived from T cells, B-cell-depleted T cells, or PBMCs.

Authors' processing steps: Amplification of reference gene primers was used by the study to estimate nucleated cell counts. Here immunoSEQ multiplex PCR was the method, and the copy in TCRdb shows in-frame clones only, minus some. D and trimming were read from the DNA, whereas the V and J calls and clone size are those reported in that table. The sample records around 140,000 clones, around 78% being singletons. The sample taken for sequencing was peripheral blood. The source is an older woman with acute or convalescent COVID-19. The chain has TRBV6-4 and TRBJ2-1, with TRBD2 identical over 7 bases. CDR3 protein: CASSEGSGFYNEQFF. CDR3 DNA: TGTGCCAGCAGTGAGGGTAGCGGGTTTTACAATGAGCAGTTCTTC.